The following is a T cell receptor (beta chain) sequence with its context. Its antigen is not identified. For sorted subsets, about 190 ng DNA per replicate equaled around 28,000 T cell genomes. The data were produced by immunoSEQ multiplex PCR, yet TCRdb's version contains in-frame clones alone and is incomplete. The data hold over a million clones, with around 95% observed a single time. The data stem from a study of shared clonotypes between healthy human individuals. Healthy HIV-negative adults with no recent acute infections or vaccinations were recruited as donors. CD4+ cell separation produced CD45RA+ naive and CD45RA-negative memory subsets. Overall study results and limits: With a few donors compared, roughly 5% of naive CD4 clonotypes were shared.

The specimen sequenced was naive CD4+ T cells sorted from blood. This sample's subset: CD45RA+ positively selected. The sequence was collected from a man in his thirties or forties in good health.

The CDR3: CASRGQGQSSYNEQFF. CDR3 coding DNA: TGCGCCAGCCGCGGGCAGGGACAGAGCTCCTACAATGAGCAGTTCTTC. The V call is TRBV5-1, the J call TRBJ2-1; 7 bases map to TRBD1. V was pared by 7 bases and J by 0 bases, with 10 bases of the junction left unmatched. The CDR3 has 16 residues. Germline V gene data show CDR1 as SGHRS and CDR2 as YFSETQ.